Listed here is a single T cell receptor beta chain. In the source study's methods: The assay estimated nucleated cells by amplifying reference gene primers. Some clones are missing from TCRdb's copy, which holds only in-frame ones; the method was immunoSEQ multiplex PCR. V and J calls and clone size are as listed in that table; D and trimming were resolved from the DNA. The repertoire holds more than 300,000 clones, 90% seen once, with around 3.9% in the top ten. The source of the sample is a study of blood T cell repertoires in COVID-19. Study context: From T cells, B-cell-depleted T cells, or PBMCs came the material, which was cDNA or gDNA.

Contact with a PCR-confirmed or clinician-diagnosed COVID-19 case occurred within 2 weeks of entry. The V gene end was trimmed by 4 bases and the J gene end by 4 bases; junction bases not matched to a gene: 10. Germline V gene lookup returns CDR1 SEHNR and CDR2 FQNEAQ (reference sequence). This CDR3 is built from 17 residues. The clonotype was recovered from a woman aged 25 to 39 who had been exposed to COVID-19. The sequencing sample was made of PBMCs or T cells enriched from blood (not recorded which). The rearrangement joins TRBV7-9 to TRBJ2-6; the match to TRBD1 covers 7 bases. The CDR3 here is CASSSNNRGTGANVLTF. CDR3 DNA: TGTGCCAGCAGCTCCAACAACAGGGGTACGGGGGCCAACGTCCTGACTTTC.